The T cell receptor beta chain under discussion was sequenced for a study of persistence of HIV-infected CD4 T cells. The study's findings and limits: Bulk TCR data could not be restricted to HIV-1-infected CMV-responding cells.

This clone appeared a single time. No antigen is known for it. The junction had 8 bases not matched to a gene; V was cut back by 5 bases and J by 4 bases. Germline V gene sequence: CDR1 MDHEN, CDR2 SYDVKM. CDR3 size: 15 residues. The libraries were made with immunoSEQ version 4 in survey mode. This table comes from immunoSEQ multiplex PCR, and its TCRdb copy is limited to in-frame clones, with some not included. The table records under 40,000 clones, 70% of them present only once. Cells were stimulated with overlapping HIV-1 Gag 15-mer peptides. Responding CD4+ T cells were sorted by upregulation of both CD40 ligand and CD69. For around 20 hours, CD8-depleted PBMCs received anti-CD28/CD49d costimulation, a CD40-blocking antibody and enfuvirtide.

This TCR derives from an adult man with HIV who was CMV-seropositive. The sample consisted of CD4+ T cells sorted from PBMCs after approximately 20-hour stimulation, taken from a patient who received antiretroviral therapy. The chain joins TRBV28 to TRBJ1-5; 7 bases fit TRBD1. In DNA form, the CDR3 reads TGTGCCAGCAGTGAACGACAGGGCCCTAATCAGCCCCAGCATTTT. Its protein product is CASSERQGPNQPQHF.